This record concerns one T cell receptor beta chain sequence. Sequenced by immunoSEQ multiplex PCR; TCRdb stores in-frame clones only, minus some. The sample comprises about 82,000 clones, about 91% of which are singletons, and over 2% rests with the top ten. The sample is drawn from a study of OX40 agonist ivuxolimab in advanced cancers. On the study more broadly: The patients' treatment was ivuxolimab, an agonistic anti-OX40 (CD134) antibody. The patients received ivuxolimab by intravenous route every 2 weeks at 0.01 to 10 mg/kg. Cohort: approximately 79% men, mean age 60, aged about 23 to 80. Three patients got partial responses; one had hepatocellular carcinoma and two had cutaneous melanoma.

The sequence came from an adult with an advanced solid tumor such as melanoma, head and neck, liver or kidney cancer. The sample here was CD4+ or CD8+ T cells sorted from blood, taken in a trial of the OX40 agonist ivuxolimab.

The chain's CDR3 is CASSQDSVYTGELFF. As DNA, the CDR3 is TGCGCCAGCAGCCAAGATTCCGTTTATACCGGGGAGCTGTTTTTT. The rearrangement joins TRBV4-3 to TRBJ2-2, with D unclear. Germline V gene sequence: CDR1 LGHNA, CDR2 YSLEER. CDR3 length equals 15 residues. V gave up 0 bases and J gave up 5 bases, with 10 bases separating them.